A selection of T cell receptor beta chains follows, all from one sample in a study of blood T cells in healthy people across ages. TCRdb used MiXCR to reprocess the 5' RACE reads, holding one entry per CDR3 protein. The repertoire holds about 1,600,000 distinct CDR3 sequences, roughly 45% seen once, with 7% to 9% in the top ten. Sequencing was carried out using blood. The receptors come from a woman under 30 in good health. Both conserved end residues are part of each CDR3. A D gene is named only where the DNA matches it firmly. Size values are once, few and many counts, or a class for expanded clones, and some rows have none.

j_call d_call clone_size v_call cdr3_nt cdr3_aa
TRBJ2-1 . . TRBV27 TGTGCCAGCACAGAGACAGGACACTACAATGAGCAGTTCTTC CASTETGHYNEQFF
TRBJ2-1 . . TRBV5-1 TGCGCCAACAGCTTGGGGCAGGGGACCTACAATGAGCAGTTCTTC CANSLGQGTYNEQFF
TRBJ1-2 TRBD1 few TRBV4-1 TGCGCCAGCAGGCAGACAGGGGGCTATGGCTACACCTTC CASRQTGGYGYTF
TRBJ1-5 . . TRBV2 TGTGCCAGCAGAGCACTAGGGCAGCCCCAGCATTTT CASRALGQPQHF
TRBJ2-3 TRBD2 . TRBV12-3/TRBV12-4 TGTGCCAGCAGTTTAGAGGGGGGACTAGCGGGAGTGTCAGATACGCAGTATTTT CASSLEGGLAGVSDTQYF
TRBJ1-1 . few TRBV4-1 TGCGCCAGCAGCCAATTTGTGACCGTGAACACTGAAGCTTTCTTT CASSQFVTVNTEAFF
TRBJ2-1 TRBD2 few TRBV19 TGTGCCAGTATGGGACTAGCGTGGAATGAGCAGTTCTTC CASMGLAWNEQFF
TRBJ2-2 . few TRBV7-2 TGTGCCAGCAGCTTAGCGTATGGGGGCGGGGAGCTGTTTTTT CASSLAYGGGELFF
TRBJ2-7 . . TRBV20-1 TGCAGTGCCGAAAACAATCTAGCGAGGCGGAGCGAGCAGTACTTC CSAENNLARRSEQYF
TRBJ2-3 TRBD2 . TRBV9 TGTGCCAGCAGCCTCAGCGGGGGTCTGGGAGATACGCAGTATTTT CASSLSGGLGDTQYF
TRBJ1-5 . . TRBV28 TGTGCCAGCAGAGAGCGGGGAGGGCTCGAGTTCGTTCAGCCCCAGCATTTT CASRERGGLEFVQPQHF
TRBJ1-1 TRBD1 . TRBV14 TGTGCCTCGAGTGGACAGGGGCCCTCCCAGGGGGCTTTCTTT CASSGQGPSQGAFF
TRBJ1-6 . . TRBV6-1 TGTGCCACCAGGCTCGGGGCGGAAAAAAATTCACCCCTCCACTTT CATRLGAEKNSPLHF
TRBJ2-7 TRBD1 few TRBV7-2 TGTGCCAGCAGCCTTGACACGGGACAGGTTATGTACGAGCAGTACTTC CASSLDTGQVMYEQYF
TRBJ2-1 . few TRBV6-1 TGTGCCAGCAGTGACCGACGCGGCAAAAACTACAATGAGCAGTTCTTC CASSDRRGKNYNEQFF
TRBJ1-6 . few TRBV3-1 TGTGCCAGCAGCGGTCAGACAGTGGCTAATTCACCCCTCCACTTT CASSGQTVANSPLHF